The present T cell receptor beta chain was sequenced within a study of CD8 T cells in Susac syndrome. V was cut by 0 bases and J by 1 base, with 8 bases left in between. The length of the CDR3 is 15 residues. The V gene's germline CDR1 is MNHEY and CDR2 SVGAGI. With random hexamers, roughly 0.45 to 1 ug RNA was reverse transcribed. TCRdb redid the calling of the immunoSEQ multiplex PCR reads with MiXCR, one entry per CDR3 protein. The sample records 300,000 to 350,000 distinct CDR3 sequences, about 92% being singletons. This clonotype has only one observation. The chain joins TRBV6-5 to TRBJ2-3; D is undetermined. The receptor was isolated from a human donor with multiple sclerosis. Sequencing was done on a sample of CD4+ T cells from PBMCs. The CDR3 loop reads CASSYSGRRTDTQYF. The DNA for the CDR3 is TGTGCCAGCAGTTACTCCGGGCGACGCACAGATACGCAGTATTTT.